The next 20 T cell receptor beta chains were all read from a single sample in a study of shared clonotypes between healthy human individuals. Assay used: immunoSEQ multiplex PCR; TCRdb lists only in-frame clones, some missing. The repertoire consists of about 2.2 million clones, with 85% to 95% occurring once and the leading ten covering more than 1.5%. Naivety among CD8 cells was defined by CD45RO negativity and positive CCR7 selection, thereby excluding terminally differentiated effector memory CD45RA+ cells. The specimen sequenced was naive CD8+ T cells from PBMCs. These receptors came from a man between 18 and 35 years old in good health. Some clones in this sample may be carry-over from other donors' samples.

The chain links TRBV4-1 to TRBJ2-1; D gene unclear. Trimming took off 3 bases at V and 8 bases at J, with 11 bases between the two ends. The germline CDR1 and CDR2 sequences are MGHRA and YSYEKL. The CDR3 is 13 residues long. The CDR3 coding sequence is TGCGCCAGCAGCCACCTAGGTATCGATGAGCAGTTCTTC. Translation: CASSHLGIDEQFF.

This clone has a handful of counts. V is TRBV4-1 and J is TRBJ1-1; D is ambiguous. The V and J ends lost 0 bases and 1 base respectively, with 9 bases between them. The length of the CDR3 is 15 residues. Germline values: CDR1 MGHRA, CDR2 YSYEKL. The CDR3 loop reads CASSQDGVGNTEAFF. The CDR3 DNA is TGCGCCAGCAGCCAAGATGGTGTCGGGAACACTGAAGCTTTCTTT.

V and J are TRBV14 and TRBJ2-1, with TRBD1 identical over 8 bases. Germline CDR1 is SGHDN and CDR2 is FVKESK. This CDR3 is 16 amino acids long. V trimming: 1 base; J trimming: 1 base; junction bases outside the gene matches: 3. This chain's CDR3 is CASSQGQGSSYNEQFF. DNA of the CDR3: TGTGCCAGCAGCCAAGGACAGGGGAGTTCCTACAATGAGCAGTTCTTC.

As concerns this clone: Other nucleotide sequences in the sample specify the same CDR3. The J gene is TRBJ2-7, the V gene TRBV7-9; no definite D call. This CDR3 region has 11 residues. Germline CDR1 is SEHNR and CDR2 is FQNEAQ (reference sequence). V lost 5 bases, J lost 6 bases, and 8 bases lay in between. CDR3 bases: TGTGCCAGCAGCCCCTCATCCGAGCAGTACTTC. It translates to CASSPSSEQYF.

CDR3 in DNA: TGTGCCAGCAGTTCCCTGGGAGGGCGCCCAGATACGCAGTATTTT. Protein product: CASSSLGGRPDTQYF. The chain uses TRBV27 and TRBJ2-3, with 7 bases matching TRBD2. CDR3 length: 15 amino acids. From germline, CDR1 is MNHEY and CDR2 SMNVEV (reference sequence). Trimming took 4 bases from V and 4 from J; bases not matched to a gene: 8.

This clone was recorded once. The same CDR3 is also encoded by other DNA sequences in this sample. This chain links TRBV11-2 with TRBJ2-7; D remains ambiguous. CDR1 SGHAT and CDR2 FQNNGV come from the germline V gene. The CDR3 contains 15 residues. V was shortened by 1 base and J by 3 bases, with 13 bases between the two germline ends. Written as DNA, the CDR3 is TGTGCCAGCAGCTTAGCCGCCGGCCCCCTCTACGAGCAGTACTTC. Protein product: CASSLAAGPLYEQYF.

V is TRBV9 and J is TRBJ2-3; tentatively, D is TRBD2 (6 bases). The V gene's germline CDR1 is SGDLS and CDR2 YYNGEE. The CDR3 length is 14 residues. V lost 1 base, J lost 10 bases, and 16 bases lay in between. The CDR3 DNA reads as TGTGCCAGCAGCGTAATCGGGACTTCTCAATCGCAGTATTTT. Translation gives CASSVIGTSQSQYF. The variable domain in full, with the rest retrieved from reference TRBV9 and TRBJ2-3, is DSGVTQTPKHLITATGQRVTLRCSPRSGDLSVYWYQQSLDQGLQFLIQYYNGEERAKGNILERFSAQQFPDLHSELNLSSLELGDSALYFCASSVIGTSQSQYFGPGTRLTVL.

DNA for the CDR3: TGTGCCAGCAGCTTAGAAGCGGGGGGCGGGGAGACCCAGTACTTC. Amino acid sequence: CASSLEAGGGETQYF. The V call is TRBV11-2, the J call TRBJ2-5; the match to TRBD2 covers 9 bases. Germline CDR1 reads SGHAT; CDR2 reads FQNNGV. The CDR3 is 15 amino acids. V lost 0 bases, J lost 5 bases, and 4 bases stayed unmatched.

The rearrangement joins TRBV11-2 to TRBJ1-6, with TRBD1 as a possible D gene (5 bases). V lost 7 bases and J lost 4, with 17 bases in between. Germline CDR1 SGHAT, CDR2 FQNNGV. The CDR3 sequence is 16 residues long. CDR3 nucleotide sequence: TGTGCCAGCACCGAAACTGGGGCTGGGTATAATTCACCCCTCCACTTT. It specifies CASTETGAGYNSPLHF.

V usage is TRBV4-1 and J usage is TRBJ2-7; 7 bases match TRBD1. Looked up from germline, CDR1 is MGHRA and CDR2 is YSYEKL. The CDR3 totals 18 residues. The trim removed 3 bases at V and 0 bases at J, leaving 14 bases unmatched. The CDR3 loop reads CASSQDTQTGPSSYEQYF. In DNA form, the CDR3 reads TGCGCCAGCAGCCAGGATACACAGACAGGGCCTTCCTCCTACGAGCAGTACTTC.

The chain combines TRBV28 with TRBJ2-3; 8 bases are a match to TRBD1. The CDR3 runs 15 residues. Germline CDR1 MDHEN, CDR2 SYDVKM. V was pared by 6 bases and J by 0 bases, with 5 bases of the junction left unmatched. CDR3 sequence reads: CASRRTGTSTDTQYF. The CDR3 nucleotides read TGTGCCAGCAGGCGGACAGGGACGAGCACAGATACGCAGTATTTT.

The CDR3 region has the DNA TGTGCCAGCAGTGCGTACAGGGAAACGAACACCGGGGAGCTGTTTTTT. As protein: CASSAYRETNTGELFF. V and J are TRBV6-1 and TRBJ2-2, with D perhaps matching TRBD1 (6 bases). The CDR3 is made up of 16 amino acids. Between the trimmed V and J ends, which lost 4 bases and 0 bases, there was a span of 12 bases. Germline loops: CDR1 MNHNS, CDR2 SASEGT.

The rearrangement joins TRBV27 to TRBJ2-2, with a weak D call TRBD1 (5 bases). Germline CDR1 reads MNHEY; CDR2 reads SMNVEV (reference sequence). Trimming stripped 7 bases from V and 2 bases from J, with 14 bases between. The length of the CDR3 is 15 residues. The CDR3 spells CASTFRTPNTGELFF. Written as DNA, the CDR3 is TGTGCCAGCACCTTCCGGACACCAAACACCGGGGAGCTGTTTTTT.

The chain carries TRBV4-1 and TRBJ2-2; D tentatively fits TRBD1 or TRBD2 (5 bases each). V was pared by 4 bases and J by 5 bases, with 14 bases between. This CDR3 contains 15 residues. Germline assignment: CDR1 MGHRA and CDR2 YSYEKL. This CDR3 reads CASSRGMEWTGELFF. In nucleotides, the CDR3 is TGCGCCAGCAGCCGGGGGATGGAGTGGACCGGGGAGCTGTTTTTT.

The V call is TRBV30, the J call TRBJ2-7, with D tentatively TRBD1 (6 bases). Trimming removed 4 bases at V and 2 bases at J, with 12 bases between. From germline, CDR1 is GTSNPN and CDR2 SVGIG (reference sequence). The CDR3 runs to 13 residues. CDR3 loop: CAWTHRDPYEQYF. DNA of the CDR3: TGTGCCTGGACTCACAGGGACCCCTACGAGCAGTACTTC. The whole variable domain, remainder taken from reference TRBV30 and TRBJ2-7, is SQTIHQWPATLVQPVGSPLSLECTVEGTSNPNLYWYRQAAGRGLQLLFYSVGIGQISSEVPQNLSASRPQDRQFILSSKKLLLSDSGFYLCAWTHRDPYEQYFGPGTRLTVT.

In its sample, this clone was seen once. This chain joins TRBV27 and TRBJ2-7; D call uncertain. Trimming stripped 0 bases from V and 13 bases from J, with 16 bases between. The CDR3 sequence is 13 residues long. CDR1 and CDR2 from the germline V gene are MNHEY and SMNVEV (reference sequence). The CDR3 reads CASSLSKVGRPYF. In DNA form, the CDR3 reads TGTGCCAGCAGTTTATCGAAGGTGGGAAGGCCTTACTTC.

The V call is TRBV7-7, the J call TRBJ2-1; 9 nucleotides line up with TRBD2. In germline, CDR1 is SSHAT, CDR2 FNYEAQ (reference sequence). The CDR3 length is 16 residues. The J segment lost 0 bases and the V segment lost 4 bases, leaving 4 bases of the junction unmatched. CDR3 nucleotides: TGTGCCAGCAGCTCCGTTAGCGGGAGCTCCTACAATGAGCAGTTCTTC. Translation: CASSSVSGSSYNEQFF.

This clone has a single count. This sequence joins TRBV7-2 and TRBJ2-5; D is undetermined. Trimming cost V 8 bases and J 2 bases, with 12 bases left between them. CDR1 is SGHTA, CDR2 FQGNSA, per germline. This CDR3 has 13 amino acids. The CDR3 reads CASDMDGQETQYF. The CDR3 region has the DNA TGTGCCAGCGATATGGACGGGCAAGAGACCCAGTACTTC.

This clone appeared a single time. This may be a read error: a much more frequent sequence differs by one nucleotide. The chain combines TRBV28 with TRBJ2-7; D remains ambiguous. V lost 6 bases, J lost 3 bases, and 6 bases lay in between. This CDR3 is 11 amino acids long. The V gene's germline CDR1 is MDHEN and CDR2 SYDVKM. DNA for the CDR3: TGTGCCAGCAGCGTAGGCTACGAGCAGTACTTC. This gives the protein CASSVGYEQYF.

The chain couples TRBV30 to TRBJ1-2; D possibly corresponds to TRBD1 (5 bases). The germline V and J ends were trimmed by 3 bases and 4 bases, with 6 bases remaining between them. CDR3 length: 11 amino acids. CDR1 and CDR2 from the germline V gene are GTSNPN and SVGIG (reference sequence). The CDR3 is CAWSRAYGYTF. The CDR3, as DNA: TGTGCCTGGAGCAGGGCCTATGGCTACACCTTC.